The rows below give T cell receptor beta chains drawn from one sample of a study of T cells after yellow fever vaccination. MiXCR was run by TCRdb on the 5' RACE reads, yielding one entry per CDR3 protein. The sample records some 300,000 distinct CDR3 sequences, 8.5% to 10% being singletons. This material consisted of CD4+ T cells sorted from PBMCs, taken 5 days after the yellow fever booster vaccination. Receptors were obtained from a young man who received the YFV17D yellow fever vaccine. CDR3s include the opening cysteine and the closing phenylalanine or tryptophan.

j_call v_call cdr3_aa
TRBJ1-1 TRBV14 CASSQDPGMDAFF
TRBJ2-3 TRBV7-2 CAIKRGGGTDTQYF
TRBJ2-1 TRBV7-2 CASSLVLAGGYNEQFF
TRBJ2-3 TRBV7-9 CASSFRGGGTDTQYF
TRBJ2-3 TRBV28 CASSWGGGGRGTDTQYF
TRBJ2-1 TRBV4-3 CASSSTSGGAYNEQFF
TRBJ1-2 TRBV12-3/TRBV12-4 CASTTDRARYGCTF
TRBJ2-5 TRBV11-1 CASSLSQGELETQYF
TRBJ2-3 TRBV5-1 CASSPGNPGNWATTQYF
TRBJ2-3 TRBV5-1 CASSFYLAGPGTDTQYF
TRBJ2-2 TRBV7-9 CASSSQGGPGELFF
TRBJ2-3 TRBV30 CAWTERGRTDTQYF
TRBJ2-3 TRBV4-2 CASGGLAGGLTTDTQYF
TRBJ1-4 TRBV4-3 CASSQDGWQGGGAEKLFF
TRBJ2-3 TRBV12-3/TRBV12-4 CASTSGTTDTQYF
TRBJ1-1 TRBV5-1 CASSLDGNLNTEAFF